Below are 23 T cell receptor beta chains sequenced from a single sample in a study of technical replicates of blood from several donors (dated by TCRdb to 2015 to 2018). To prepare the library, the immunoSEQ multiplex PCR assay was applied. The clones in this table, taken by TCRdb from immuneACCESS, are in-frame only. Not every clone is retained; where verified, under half of the shortfall comes from an unresolved V gene, and the cause of the rest is unknown. The sample has 80,000 to 100,000 clones on record, approximately 96% of them singletons. Of the sample, 0.36% is held by the ten largest clones. Sequenced input: T cells isolated from PBMCs. Receptors originate from a human donor in good health.

This chain uses TRBV19 with TRBJ2-2; TRBD2 matches at 10 bases. The CDR3 has 16 residues. CDR1 is LNHDA, CDR2 SQIVND, per germline (reference sequence). Trimming at V came to 4 bases and at J to 1 base, leaving 3 bases not matched to a gene. CDR3 sequence reads: CASSTPSGRNTGELFF. The CDR3 region has the DNA TGTGCCAGTAGTACCCCTAGCGGGAGGAACACCGGGGAGCTGTTTTTT. Full variable domain (remainder filled in from reference TRBV19 and TRBJ2-2): DGGITQSPKYLFRKEGQNVTLSCEQNLNHDAMYWYRQDPGQGLRLIYYSQIVNDFQKGDIAEGYSVSREKKESFPLTVTSAQKNPTAFYLCASSTPSGRNTGELFFGEGSRLTVL.

V is TRBV27 and J is TRBJ2-1; maybe TRBD2 (5 bases). This CDR3 contains 15 residues. From germline, CDR1 is MNHEY and CDR2 SMNVEV (reference sequence). V was shortened by 5 bases and J by 0 bases, with 11 bases between the two germline ends. The CDR3 nucleotides read TGTGCCAGCAGTCTCGGACTGCCCTCCTACAATGAGCAGTTCTTC. Amino acid sequence: CASSLGLPSYNEQFF.

This rearrangement joins TRBV6-5 to TRBJ2-7, with D possibly matching TRBD1 (5 bases). The V gene lost 4 bases and the J gene lost 2 bases, with 9 bases spanning the gap. The CDR3 extends over 13 amino acids. The germline V gene has CDR1 MNHEY and CDR2 SVGAGI. CDR3 protein: CASSSAGTYEQYF. The CDR3 bases are TGTGCCAGCAGTTCGGCAGGGACCTACGAGCAGTACTTC.

The chain uses TRBV7-2 and TRBJ1-1, with D unresolved. Germline V lookup: CDR1 SGHTA, CDR2 FQGNSA. The CDR3 length is 14 residues. The germline V and J ends were trimmed by 0 bases and 1 base, with 6 bases remaining between them. In DNA form, the CDR3 reads TGTGCCAGCAGCTTAGCTGAGGGGAACACTGAAGCTTTCTTT. As protein: CASSLAEGNTEAFF.

The rearrangement joins TRBV4-1 to TRBJ2-7; D unclear. Looked up from germline, CDR1 is MGHRA and CDR2 is YSYEKL. V was cut by 0 bases and J by 5 bases, with 11 bases left in between. The CDR3 extends over 14 amino acids. The CDR3 nucleotides read TGCGCCAGCAGCCAAGATTTTCTCAGTGACGAGCAGTACTTC. Translating gives CASSQDFLSDEQYF.

The V gene is TRBV9, the J gene TRBJ1-1; a possible D gene is TRBD1 (6 bases). CDR1 is SGDLS, CDR2 YYNGEE, per germline. The V end was cut by 3 bases, the J end by 4 bases, with 13 bases between. The CDR3 sequence is 14 residues long. CDR3 region: CASSALQGPTEAFF. CDR3 in DNA: TGTGCCAGCAGCGCCCTACAGGGCCCCACTGAAGCTTTCTTT. The full variable domain, rest sourced from reference TRBV9 and TRBJ1-1, is DSGVTQTPKHLITATGQRVTLRCSPRSGDLSVYWYQQSLDQGLQFLIQYYNGEERAKGNILERFSAQQFPDLHSELNLSSLELGDSALYFCASSALQGPTEAFFGQGTRLTVV.

A single count supports this clone. The chain links TRBV10-3 to TRBJ2-5, with a tentative D call TRBD2 (6 bases). The V gene lost 0 bases and the J gene lost 1 base, with 9 bases spanning the gap. The CDR3 extends over 15 amino acids. Germline lookup yields CDR1 ENHRY and CDR2 SYGVKD. The CDR3: CAISESGGLQETQYF. In nucleotides, the CDR3 is TGTGCCATCAGTGAGTCGGGGGGACTCCAAGAGACCCAGTACTTC.

This chain links TRBV29-1 with TRBJ2-3; D possibly corresponds to TRBD1 (6 bases). Between the trimmed V and J ends, which lost 2 bases and 3 bases, there was a span of 12 bases. The CDR3 spans 14 residues. CDR1 is SQVTM and CDR2 is ANQGSEA in the germline V gene. CDR3 residues: CSVEIRGGTDTQYF. DNA of the CDR3: TGCAGCGTTGAAATCAGGGGTGGGACAGATACGCAGTATTTT.

This clone showed up just once. The chain uses TRBV7-9 and TRBJ1-2; D not certain. V was cut by 1 base and J by 6 bases, with 9 bases left in between. Germline V gene sequence: CDR1 SEHNR, CDR2 FQNEAQ (reference sequence). This CDR3 has 13 residues. The CDR3 loop reads CASSLGTEDGYTF. The DNA of the CDR3 is TGTGCCAGCAGCTTAGGTACCGAGGATGGCTACACCTTC.

The chain employs TRBV12-5 and TRBJ2-3; perhaps TRBD1 as D (5 bases). Germline V gene data show CDR1 as LGHNT and CDR2 as FRNRAP. V dropped 5 bases and J dropped 1 base, with 7 bases sitting between them. The CDR3 runs 13 residues. The CDR3 sequence is CASGIQGTDTQYF. CDR3 coding DNA: TGTGCTAGTGGTATACAGGGCACAGATACGCAGTATTTT.

The rearrangement links TRBV4-3 to TRBJ1-1; 8 bases agree with TRBD1. Germline CDR1 and CDR2: LGHNA and YSLEER. The junction had 4 bases not matched to a gene; V was cut back by 4 bases and J by 3 bases. This CDR3 is 14 amino acids long. CDR3 sequence (DNA): TGCGCCAGCAGCCGGCTGACAGGGGACACTGAAGCTTTCTTT. It encodes CASSRLTGDTEAFF.

This clone was seen just once. The chain links TRBV6-6 to TRBJ2-1; 8 positions agree with TRBD1. CDR3 length: 16 amino acids. Trimming removed 5 bases from V and 5 bases from J; junction bases left unmatched: 11. Germline loops: CDR1 MNHNY, CDR2 SVGAGI (reference sequence). CDR3 bases: TGTGCCAGCAGTGGCCTTGAGGGACAGGCTCACAATGAGCAGTTCTTC. Its translation is CASSGLEGQAHNEQFF.

This chain connects TRBV5-1 to TRBJ2-7; 12 bases align to TRBD2. CDR1 is SGHRS and CDR2 is YFSETQ in the germline V gene. Trimming at V came to 3 bases and at J to 3 bases, leaving 1 base not matched to a gene. The CDR3 covers 14 residues. In DNA form, the CDR3 reads TGCGCCAGCAGCTCGACTAGCGGGAGCTACGAGCAGTACTTC. Translation: CASSSTSGSYEQYF.

The rearrangement joins TRBV7-2 to TRBJ2-4, with 7 bases that match TRBD2. The CDR3 contains 16 residues. The junction had 15 bases not matched to a gene; V was cut back by 5 bases and J by 8 bases. Germline CDR1 and CDR2: SGHTA and FQGNSA. In nucleotides, the CDR3 is TGTGCCAGCAGCCCCACGCCCCAAGCGGGACGAGACATTCAGTACTTC. Translation: CASSPTPQAGRDIQYF.

The chain joins TRBV6-5 to TRBJ1-5, with 10 nucleotides matching TRBD1. This CDR3 is built from 15 residues. V gave up 2 bases and J gave up 5 bases; unmatched junction bases: 3. Germline V gene lookup returns CDR1 MNHEY and CDR2 SVGAGI. CDR3 bases: TGTGCCAGCAGTTACGGGGGACAGGGGTATCAGCCCCAGCATTTT. Translated, it gives CASSYGGQGYQPQHF.

The DNA for the CDR3 is TGTGCCAGCAGTGAAATGACACACTCCTACGAGCAGTACTTC. It is translated as CASSEMTHSYEQYF. The V call is TRBV6-1, the J call TRBJ2-7; D ambiguous. Germline V gene lookup returns CDR1 MNHNS and CDR2 SASEGT. The CDR3 is 14 amino acids. The V end lost 2 bases, the J end lost 0 bases, and 8 bases lay between the germline ends.

The chain carries TRBV6-5 and TRBJ1-1; D is uncertain. CDR3 size: 13 residues. V lost 6 bases to trimming and J lost 7 bases, with 15 bases between them. Germline-derived CDR1 and CDR2 are MNHEY and SVGAGI. DNA for the CDR3: TGTGCCAGCAGCCCAGGATCCTACCGTGAAGCTTTCTTT. Its protein is CASSPGSYREAFF.

The chain couples TRBV10-3 to TRBJ2-1, with D possibly being TRBD2 (7 bases). Trimming removed 11 bases from V and 5 bases from J, with 19 bases in between. The CDR3 has 14 residues. In germline, CDR1 is ENHRY, CDR2 SYGVKD. CDR3 residues: CASSGTFSNNEQFF. Here the CDR3 DNA reads TGTGCCTCCAGCGGGACATTTTCTAACAATGAGCAGTTCTTC.

The V and J genes are TRBV15 and TRBJ1-5, with a tentative D call TRBD1 (6 bases). This CDR3 has 17 residues. Germline loops: CDR1 LNHNV, CDR2 YYDKDF (reference sequence). V gave up 0 bases and J gave up 2 bases, with 14 bases separating them. CDR3 residues: CATSRDSGTRGNQPQHF. CDR3 sequence (DNA): TGTGCCACCAGCAGAGATTCGGGGACAAGGGGCAATCAGCCCCAGCATTTT.

The chain combines TRBV4-1 with TRBJ2-1, with D maybe TRBD1 (6 bases). Trimming took 2 bases from V and 0 from J, leaving 20 bases between them. The germline gives CDR1 MGHRA, CDR2 YSYEKL. The CDR3 spans 19 residues. In DNA, the CDR3 is TGCGCCAGCAGCCAACCCCCGGCCAGGGGTCGGAGCTCCTACAATGAGCAGTTCTTC. It specifies CASSQPPARGRSSYNEQFF.

The rearrangement joins TRBV5-6 to TRBJ1-5; D not resolved. The CDR3 has 14 residues. Germline values: CDR1 SGHDT, CDR2 YYEEEE. V lost 0 bases and J lost 11, with 15 bases in between. The CDR3, as DNA: TGTGCCAGCAGCTTGGGTGCCAGCCCCAGGTCCCAGCATTTT. Protein product: CASSLGASPRSQHF. Full variable domain (missing parts from reference TRBV5-6 and TRBJ1-5): DAGVTQSPTHLIKTRGQQVTLRCSPKSGHDTVSWYQQALGQGPQFIFQYYEEEERQRGNFPDRFSGHQFPNYSSELNVNALLLGDSALYLCASSLGASPRSQHFGDGTRLSIL.

The DNA of the CDR3 is TGTGCCAGCAGTGAACTAGGGACTAGCGTCTACGAGCAGTACTTC. Protein sequence: CASSELGTSVYEQYF. This chain uses TRBV6-1 with TRBJ2-7, with TRBD2 identical over 10 bases. Germline V gives CDR1 MNHNS, CDR2 SASEGT. With V trimmed by 2 bases and J by 3 bases, 4 bases remained unmatched. The length of the CDR3 is 15 residues.

The chain employs TRBV19 and TRBJ1-1; D is perhaps TRBD1 (6 bases). V lost 6 bases and J 0 bases, leaving 20 bases between the germline ends. CDR3 length: 17 residues. Germline assignment: CDR1 LNHDA and CDR2 SQIVND (reference sequence). CDR3 amino acids: CASSQAKTGLMNTEAFF. CDR3 coding DNA: TGTGCCAGTAGCCAAGCAAAGACAGGCCTTATGAACACTGAAGCTTTCTTT.